This T cell receptor beta chain was identified during a study of glioma-infiltrating T cells. Study-wide findings and caveats: Very few CDR3 sequences were shared between tissue and blood.

About this clonotype: Its antigen remains unknown.

The CDR3 contains 13 residues. CDR1 DFQATT and CDR2 SNEGSKA come from the germline V gene (reference sequence). The trim removed 4 bases at V and 7 bases at J, leaving 6 bases unmatched. TCR alpha and beta CDR3 regions were amplified from RNA using iRepertoire nested multiplex PCR. TCRdb itself ran the multiplex PCR reads through MiXCR, one entry per CDR3 protein. This table holds 150,000 to 200,000 distinct CDR3 sequences, roughly a third found once. Sequencing input: glioma tissue, nonneoplastic brain tissue, or PBMCs (not recorded which). The rearrangement links TRBV20-1 to TRBJ2-7, with 11 bases fitting TRBD1. The sequence came from a human donor with low-grade glioma or glioblastoma, undergoing nonglioma brain surgery, or in good health (not recorded which). The DNA of the CDR3 is TGCAGTGCTAAGGGGACAGGGGGAGATGAGCAGTACTTC. Encoded protein: CSAKGTGGDEQYF.